The clone carrying this T cell receptor beta chain occurred many times. The sample comes from a study of Graves' ophthalmopathy and Graves' hyperthyroidism. Amplification from RNA transcripts yielded the TCR beta CDR3 regions. HTBI primers served in a first-round RT-PCR, which a second-round multiplex PCR followed. MiXCR, run by TCRdb on the multiplex PCR reads, gives a single entry per CDR3 protein. The sample has 1 million to 1.3 million distinct CDR3 sequences, 35% to 45% seen once. Losses at the gene ends were 3 bases for V and 4 bases for J; bases not matched to a gene: 2. The V gene's germline CDR1 is MNHEY and CDR2 SMNVEV (reference sequence). The CDR3 runs to 13 residues.

Sequenced sample: peripheral blood or thyroid tissue (not recorded which). The chain uses TRBV27 and TRBJ2-5, with 7 bases aligning to TRBD2. This TCR came from an adult man with Graves' hyperthyroidism. The CDR3 protein is CASSFSGGETQYF. The CDR3 nucleotides read TGTGCCAGCAGTTTCTCGGGAGGAGAGACCCAGTACTTC.